This TCR beta chain came from a study of T cell responses to AZD1222 COVID-19 vaccine. The V segment lost 7 bases and the J segment 6 bases; nucleotides outside the gene matches: 8. CDR1 is MNHEY, CDR2 SMNVEV, per germline (reference sequence). CDR3 length: 13 residues. Points on this clone: Its matching antigen is unknown.

This table comes from immunoSEQ multiplex PCR, and its TCRdb copy is limited to in-frame clones, with some not included. Of under 200,000 clones listed, about 89% are singletons. Study results and limitations: At baseline, just a handful of AZD1222 recipients tested seropositive. The donor group comprised mostly white British people and more females; the analysis possibly underestimated clonal diversity.

The rearrangement uses TRBV27 and TRBJ1-1; 7 bases fit TRBD1. Sequenced material: peripheral blood, taken on day 0 of AZD1222 vaccination. The TCR originated in an adult in good health. The CDR3 DNA sequence: TGTGCCAGCAAGCACAGGGGAGGGGCTGAAGCTTTCTTT. Its translation is CASKHRGGAEAFF.